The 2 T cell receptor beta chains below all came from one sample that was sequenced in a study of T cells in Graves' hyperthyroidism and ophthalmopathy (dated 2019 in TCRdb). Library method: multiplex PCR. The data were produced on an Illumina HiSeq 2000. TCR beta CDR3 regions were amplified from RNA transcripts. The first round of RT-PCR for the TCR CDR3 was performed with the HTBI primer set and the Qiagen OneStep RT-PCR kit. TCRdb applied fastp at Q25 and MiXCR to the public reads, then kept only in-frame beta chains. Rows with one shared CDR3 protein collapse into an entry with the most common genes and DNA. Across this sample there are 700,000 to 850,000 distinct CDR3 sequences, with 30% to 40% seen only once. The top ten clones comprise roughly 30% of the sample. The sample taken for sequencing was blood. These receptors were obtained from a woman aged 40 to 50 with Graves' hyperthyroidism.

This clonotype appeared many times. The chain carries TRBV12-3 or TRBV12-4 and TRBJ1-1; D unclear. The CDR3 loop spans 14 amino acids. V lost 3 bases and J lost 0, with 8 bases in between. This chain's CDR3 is CASSLQALNTEAFF. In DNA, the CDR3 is TGTGCCAGCAGTTTGCAGGCCTTGAACACTGAAGCTTTCTTT.

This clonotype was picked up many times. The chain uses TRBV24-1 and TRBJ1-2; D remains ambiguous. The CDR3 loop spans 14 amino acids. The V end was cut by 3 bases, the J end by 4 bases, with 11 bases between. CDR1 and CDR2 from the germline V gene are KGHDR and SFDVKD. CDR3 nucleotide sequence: TGTGCCACCAGTGATGACCCAGGTACCTATGGCTACACCTTC. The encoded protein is CATSDDPGTYGYTF.